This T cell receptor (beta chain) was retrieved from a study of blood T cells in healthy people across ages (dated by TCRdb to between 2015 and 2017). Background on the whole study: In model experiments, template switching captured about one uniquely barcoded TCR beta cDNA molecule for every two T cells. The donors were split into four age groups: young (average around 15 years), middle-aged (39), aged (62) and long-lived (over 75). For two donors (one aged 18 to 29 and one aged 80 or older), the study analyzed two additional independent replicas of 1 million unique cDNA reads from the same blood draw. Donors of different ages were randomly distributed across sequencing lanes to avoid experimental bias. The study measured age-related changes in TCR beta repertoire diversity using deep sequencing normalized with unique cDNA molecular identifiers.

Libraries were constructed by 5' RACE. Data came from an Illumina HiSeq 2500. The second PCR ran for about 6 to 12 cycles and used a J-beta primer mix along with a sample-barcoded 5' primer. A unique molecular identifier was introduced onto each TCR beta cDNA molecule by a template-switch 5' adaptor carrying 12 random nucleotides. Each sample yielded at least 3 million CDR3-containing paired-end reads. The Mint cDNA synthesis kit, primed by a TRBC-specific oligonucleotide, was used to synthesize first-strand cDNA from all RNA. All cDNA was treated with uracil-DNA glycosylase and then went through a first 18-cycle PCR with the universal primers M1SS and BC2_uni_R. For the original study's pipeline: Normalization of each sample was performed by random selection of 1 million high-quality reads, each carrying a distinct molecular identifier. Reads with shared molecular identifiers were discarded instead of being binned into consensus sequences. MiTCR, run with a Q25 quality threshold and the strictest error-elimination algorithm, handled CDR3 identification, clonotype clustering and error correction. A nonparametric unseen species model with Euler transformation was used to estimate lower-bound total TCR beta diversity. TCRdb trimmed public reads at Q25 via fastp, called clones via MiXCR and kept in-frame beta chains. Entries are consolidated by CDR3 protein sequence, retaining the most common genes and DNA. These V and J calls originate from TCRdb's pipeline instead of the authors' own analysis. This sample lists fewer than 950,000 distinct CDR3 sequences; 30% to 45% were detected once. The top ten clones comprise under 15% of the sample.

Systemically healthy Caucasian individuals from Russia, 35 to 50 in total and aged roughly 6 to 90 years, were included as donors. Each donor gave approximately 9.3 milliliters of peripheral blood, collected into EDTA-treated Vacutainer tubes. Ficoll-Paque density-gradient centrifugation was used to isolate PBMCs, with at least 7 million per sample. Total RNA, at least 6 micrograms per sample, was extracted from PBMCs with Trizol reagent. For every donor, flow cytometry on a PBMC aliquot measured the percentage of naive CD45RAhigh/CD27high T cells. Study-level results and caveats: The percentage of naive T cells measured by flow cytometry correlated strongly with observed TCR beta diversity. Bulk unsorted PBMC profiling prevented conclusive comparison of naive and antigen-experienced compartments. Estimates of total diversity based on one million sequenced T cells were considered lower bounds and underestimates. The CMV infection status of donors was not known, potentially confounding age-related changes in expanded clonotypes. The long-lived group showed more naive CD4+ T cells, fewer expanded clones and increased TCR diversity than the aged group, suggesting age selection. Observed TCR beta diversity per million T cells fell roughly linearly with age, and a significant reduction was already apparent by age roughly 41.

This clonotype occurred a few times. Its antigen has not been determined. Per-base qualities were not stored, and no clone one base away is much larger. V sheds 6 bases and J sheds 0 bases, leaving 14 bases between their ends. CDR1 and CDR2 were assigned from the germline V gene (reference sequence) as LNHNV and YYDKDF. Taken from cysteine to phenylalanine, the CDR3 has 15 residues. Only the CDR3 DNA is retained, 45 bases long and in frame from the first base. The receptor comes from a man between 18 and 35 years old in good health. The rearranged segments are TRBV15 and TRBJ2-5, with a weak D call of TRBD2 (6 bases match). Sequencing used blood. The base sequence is TGTGCCACCAGGGGGGACTTGGGAGACCAAGAGACCCAGTACTTC. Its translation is CATRGDLGDQETQYF.